This TCR beta chain was identified during a study of blood T cell repertoires in COVID-19. Study-level information: Collection of acute and convalescent COVID-19 samples took place in the United States, Italy and Spain. T cells, B-cell-depleted T cells, or PBMCs supplied cDNA or gDNA.

Germline-derived CDR1 and CDR2 are SGHVS and FQNEAQ. The CDR3 totals 17 residues. After removal of 5 bases from V and 0 bases from J, the junction contained 7 bases not matched to a gene. Authors' processing steps: Reference gene primers were amplified, and this amplification served to estimate nucleated cell counts. This table comes from immunoSEQ multiplex PCR, and its TCRdb copy is limited to in-frame clones, with some not included. That table furnishes V, J and clone size, whereas the DNA furnished D and trimming. The data contain about 670,000 clones, around 89% of them seen just once; the ten biggest clones take up 0.2% to 0.3%.

Sequenced input: peripheral blood. This rearrangement joins TRBV7-8 to TRBJ1-1, with 12 nucleotides matching TRBD1. This clonotype originated in a young woman with acute or convalescent COVID-19. The DNA of the CDR3 is TGTGCCAGCAGCCCGGGACAGGGGGCCAGGGTGAACACTGAAGCTTTCTTT. It codes for CASSPGQGARVNTEAFF.